Presented here are 32 T cell receptor beta chains from one specimen sequenced in a study of T cell responses to AZD1222 COVID-19 vaccine (dated by TCRdb to about 2021). Taken with the paper, the label for time point translates to: about 28 days (+/-7) after the second vaccine dose. Sample treatment or condition, as interpreted from the label and publication: meningococcal conjugate vaccine given as trial control. Library generation was performed with the immunoSEQ multiplex PCR assay. The clones in this table, taken by TCRdb from immuneACCESS, are in-frame only. Not every clone is retained; where verified, under half of the shortfall comes from an unresolved V gene, and the cause of the rest is unknown. Here the sample has roughly 100,000 clones; approximately 89% occur a single time. The ten biggest clones cover over 3% of the sample. Material: peripheral blood, obtained 28 days after the second dose of the MenACWY control vaccine. Source of these receptors: an adult who received the MenACWY meningococcal vaccine as a control.

The chain employs TRBV19 and TRBJ1-1; D gene ambiguous. CDR3 length: 12 residues. Looked up from germline, CDR1 is LNHDA and CDR2 is SQIVND (reference sequence). V dropped 7 bases and J dropped 0 bases, with 6 bases sitting between them. As DNA, the CDR3 is TGTGCCAGTAAGGATATGAACACTGAAGCTTTCTTT. Its translation: CASKDMNTEAFF.

The chain carries TRBV19 and TRBJ1-5, with D perhaps TRBD1 (5 bases). From germline, CDR1 is LNHDA and CDR2 SQIVND (reference sequence). Deletions cut 3 bases from V and 2 bases from J, with 8 bases between. This CDR3 spans 14 amino acids. The CDR3, as DNA: TGTGCCAGTAGTATGGGGGAGGGCAATCAGCCCCAGCATTTT. Residues: CASSMGEGNQPQHF.

The chain carries TRBV30 and TRBJ1-3; D call uncertain. V gave up 3 bases and J gave up 9 bases, with 12 bases separating them. This CDR3 spans 12 amino acids. The V gene's germline CDR1 is GTSNPN and CDR2 SVGIG (reference sequence). The CDR3 here is CAWSEAEGTIYF. DNA for the CDR3: TGTGCCTGGAGCGAGGCCGAGGGCACCATATATTTT.

V usage is TRBV28 and J usage is TRBJ1-4; D remains unclear. Germline loops: CDR1 MDHEN, CDR2 SYDVKM. V was pared by 6 bases and J by 7 bases, with 6 bases between. The CDR3 totals 11 residues. CDR3 nucleotides: TGTGCCAGCAGCCTGGTTGAAAAACTGTTTTTT. Translating it yields CASSLVEKLFF.

This chain connects TRBV19 to TRBJ2-7; 9 bases fit TRBD2. V shed 8 bases, J shed 0 bases, and the junction held 5 bases outside the gene matches. The CDR3 totals 14 residues. Germline V gives CDR1 LNHDA, CDR2 SQIVND (reference sequence). In DNA, the CDR3 is TGTGCCAGTTCAGCGGGGGGCCACTCCTACGAGCAGTACTTC. It codes for CASSAGGHSYEQYF. Full variable domain (rest looked up from reference TRBV19 and TRBJ2-7): DGGITQSPKYLFRKEGQNVTLSCEQNLNHDAMYWYRQDPGQGLRLIYYSQIVNDFQKGDIAEGYSVSREKKESFPLTVTSAQKNPTAFYLCASSAGGHSYEQYFGPGTRLTVT.

The chain joins TRBV2 to TRBJ2-7; D perhaps matches TRBD1 (7 bases). The germline gives CDR1 SNHLY, CDR2 FYNNEI. Trimming took off 6 bases at V and 0 bases at J, with 12 bases between the two ends. The CDR3 has 14 amino acids. CDR3 sequence reads: CASRARGASYEQYF. CDR3 coding DNA: TGTGCCAGCAGAGCCAGGGGGGCCTCCTACGAGCAGTACTTC.

This CDR3 is CASSSRSYNEQFF. The CDR3 bases are TGTGCCAGCAGCTCCAGGTCCTACAATGAGCAGTTCTTC. The chain joins TRBV6-2 or TRBV6-3 to TRBJ2-1; D not certain. V lost 6 bases to trimming and J lost 1 base, with 7 bases between them. The CDR3 has 13 residues. CDR1 and CDR2 from the germline V gene are MNHEY and SVGEGT.

The V gene is TRBV19, the J gene TRBJ1-2; D is perhaps TRBD1 (5 bases). With 10 bases removed from V and 2 bases from J, the gap between germline ends came to 14 bases. CDR1 and CDR2 (germline): LNHDA, SQIVND (reference sequence). This CDR3 has 13 amino acids. CDR3 loop: CATRQGANYGYTF. CDR3 in DNA: TGTGCCACGAGGCAGGGAGCCAACTATGGCTACACCTTC.

The J gene is TRBJ1-5, the V gene TRBV12-3 or TRBV12-4, with unresolved D. The CDR3 runs 13 residues. The V gene lost 1 base and the J gene lost 9 bases, with 10 bases spanning the gap. CDR3: CASSLGGSRPQHF. Written as DNA, the CDR3 is TGTGCCAGCAGTTTAGGGGGTTCCCGGCCCCAGCATTTT.

This clone was picked up one time. This rearrangement joins TRBV7-2 to TRBJ1-3, with 7 positions matching TRBD1. Germline-derived CDR1 and CDR2 are SGHTA and FQGNSA. V shed 3 bases, J shed 4 bases, and the junction held 9 bases outside the gene matches. The CDR3 runs to 16 residues. CDR3 in DNA: TGTGCCAGCAGCTTTCCCGAGGGGGCATCAGGAAACACCATATATTTT. Translation gives CASSFPEGASGNTIYF.

The genes are TRBV19 and TRBJ1-5, with 7 positions matching TRBD1. V lost 6 bases and J lost 1; bases outside the gene matches: 9. CDR3 length: 16 amino acids. Germline values: CDR1 LNHDA, CDR2 SQIVND (reference sequence). CDR3 coding DNA: TGTGCCAGTAGCACCGACAGGGTGGCAAGCAATCAGCCCCAGCATTTT. Translated: CASSTDRVASNQPQHF.

This chain connects TRBV5-1 to TRBJ2-6; TRBD1 matches at 8 bases. This CDR3 has 19 amino acids. V was pared by 1 base and J by 1 base, with 10 bases of the junction left unmatched. Germline CDR1 SGHRS, CDR2 YFSETQ. The CDR3 here is CASSLFGDRSTSGANVLTF. The CDR3 DNA is TGCGCCAGCAGCTTGTTCGGGGACAGGTCGACTTCTGGGGCCAACGTCCTGACTTTC.

The V call is TRBV30, the J call TRBJ1-1, with 7 nucleotides matching TRBD1. Germline V gives CDR1 GTSNPN, CDR2 SVGIG (reference sequence). The CDR3 contains 15 residues. V gave up 3 bases and J gave up 2 bases; unmatched junction bases: 9. CDR3 in DNA: TGTGCCTGGAGGCGCGACAGGGCCAGAAACACTGAAGCTTTCTTT. This codes for CAWRRDRARNTEAFF.

This chain connects TRBV6-5 to TRBJ2-5, with D perhaps TRBD1 (5 bases). Trimming cost V 5 bases and J 4 bases, with 17 bases left between them. The germline CDR1 and CDR2 sequences are MNHEY and SVGAGI. CDR3 size: 15 residues. As DNA, the CDR3 is TGTGCCAGCAGTAGGACAAGGGGTCTGATAGAGACCCAGTACTTC. This gives the protein CASSRTRGLIETQYF.

V and J are TRBV2 and TRBJ1-5; D gene uncertain. Germline CDR1 reads SNHLY; CDR2 reads FYNNEI. The V end lost 3 bases, the J end lost 3 bases, and 6 bases lay between the germline ends. The length of the CDR3 is 13 residues. The CDR3 DNA follows: TGTGCCAGCAGTGACAGGCTCAATCAGCCCCAGCATTTT. Translation gives CASSDRLNQPQHF.

Only a few counts were recorded for this clone. The V and J genes are TRBV3-1 (or the pseudogene TRBV3-2) and TRBJ1-2; no definite D call. The CDR3 extends over 14 amino acids. With 4 bases removed from V and 4 bases from J, the gap between germline ends came to 13 bases. CDR1 is LGHDT, CDR2 YNNKEL, per germline (reference sequence). CDR3 amino acids: CASSPGPGGYGYTF. The CDR3 DNA follows: TGTGCCAGCAGCCCTGGACCAGGAGGCTATGGCTACACCTTC.

V and J are TRBV6-5 and TRBJ1-4, with TRBD1 identical over 7 bases. The germline V gene has CDR1 MNHEY and CDR2 SVGAGI. There are 15 residues in the CDR3. V shed 4 bases and J 6 bases; nucleotides not matched to a gene: 8. In DNA form, the CDR3 reads TGTGCCAGCAGTTTGACAGGGAGGGGGGATGAAAAACTGTTTTTT. This encodes CASSLTGRGDEKLFF.

The chain carries TRBV5-1 and TRBJ2-2; 16 nucleotides align to TRBD2. The J segment lost 6 bases and the V segment lost 3 bases, leaving 8 bases of the junction unmatched. Germline V lookup: CDR1 SGHRS, CDR2 YFSETQ. The CDR3 is made up of 18 amino acids. The CDR3 DNA reads as TGCGCCAGCAGCTCCGGCCCCGGGACTAGCGGGGGGGCCGGGGAGCTGTTTTTT. This gives the protein CASSSGPGTSGGAGELFF.

The chain uses TRBV3-1 (or the pseudogene TRBV3-2) and TRBJ2-5, with TRBD2 matching 8 bases. In germline, CDR1 is LGHDT, CDR2 YNNKEL (reference sequence). J was trimmed by 3 bases and V by 0 bases; bases with no gene match: 6. The CDR3 runs 16 residues. For the CDR3, the DNA is TGTGCCAGCAGCCAAGAGTTCCTAGCGGGTAAAGAGACCCAGTACTTC. Residues: CASSQEFLAGKETQYF.

The rearrangement uses TRBV6-1 and TRBJ1-3, with D possibly matching TRBD1 (6 bases). V was trimmed by 4 bases and J by 2 bases, leaving 12 bases between them. Germline CDR1 is MNHNS and CDR2 is SASEGT. There are 15 residues in the CDR3. This chain's CDR3 is CASSGGHRAGNTIYF. The CDR3 DNA sequence: TGTGCCAGCAGTGGGGGACACAGGGCTGGAAACACCATATATTTT.

This clone was observed a handful of times. V gene TRBV18 combines with J gene TRBJ1-3, with D unclear. The V gene lost 0 bases and the J gene lost 0 bases, with 6 bases spanning the gap. The CDR3 runs to 15 residues. Germline CDR1 reads KGHSH; CDR2 reads LQKENI. The CDR3 DNA reads as TGTGCCAGCTCACCACCGGGCCGCTCTGGAAACACCATATATTTT. Translated, it gives CASSPPGRSGNTIYF.

The chain combines TRBV7-9 with TRBJ1-2, with D tentatively TRBD1 (6 bases). Per the germline V gene, CDR1 is SEHNR and CDR2 is FQNEAQ (reference sequence). Trimming stripped 6 bases from V and 6 bases from J, with 11 bases between. This CDR3 has 12 residues. CDR3 DNA: TGTGCCAGCAGACCGGGACAAGATGGCTACACCTTC. Its protein product is CASRPGQDGYTF.

This clone ranks as medium-sized. The chain combines TRBV4-1 with TRBJ1-2; no firm D call. The CDR3 runs 14 residues. Trimming cost V 1 base and J 6 bases, with 12 bases left between them. CDR1 MGHRA and CDR2 YSYEKL come from the germline V gene. The DNA for the CDR3 is TGCGCCAGCAGCCAAGGGCTCCGCTCGAATGGCTACACCTTC. It specifies CASSQGLRSNGYTF.

This chain connects TRBV4-2 to TRBJ1-1; D uncertain. CDR3 length equals 13 residues. Germline loops: CDR1 LGHNA, CDR2 YNFKEQ. V was shortened by 0 bases and J by 2 bases, with 4 bases between the two germline ends. As DNA, the CDR3 is TGTGCCAGCAGCCAAGACAAAAACACTGAAGCTTTCTTT. This translates into CASSQDKNTEAFF.

The chain combines TRBV2 with TRBJ1-2; 7 positions agree with TRBD1. With V trimmed by 2 bases and J by 7 bases, 7 bases remained unmatched. This CDR3 has 14 amino acids. From germline, CDR1 is SNHLY and CDR2 FYNNEI. The CDR3 region is CASSESRGTGGYTF. The CDR3, as DNA: TGTGCCAGCAGTGAAAGCAGGGGGACGGGTGGCTACACCTTC.

In this sample, this clone turned up a few times. The chain carries TRBV7-2 and TRBJ2-7, with 8 bases lining up with TRBD1. This CDR3 spans 13 amino acids. With V trimmed by 4 bases and J by 5 bases, 4 bases remained unmatched. CDR1 is SGHTA, CDR2 FQGNSA, per germline. CDR3: CASSWDRRNEQYF. CDR3 bases: TGTGCCAGCAGCTGGGACAGGAGAAACGAGCAGTACTTC.

The chain couples TRBV4-3 to TRBJ1-6; D remains ambiguous. The CDR3 runs to 13 residues. Germline assignment: CDR1 LGHNA and CDR2 YSLEER. Deletions cut 3 bases from V and 7 bases from J, with 7 bases between. CDR3 coding DNA: TGCGCCAGCAGCCAGGAGGAGAATTCACCCCTCCACTTT. Translated: CASSQEENSPLHF.

The chain has TRBV2 and TRBJ2-1; TRBD1 agrees at 7 bases. CDR3 size: 14 residues. The germline V gene has CDR1 SNHLY and CDR2 FYNNEI. Unmatched junction bases numbered 6, after V lost 6 bases and J lost 4 bases. CDR3: CASRRETGYNEQFF. Here the CDR3 DNA reads TGTGCCAGCAGGAGGGAGACAGGGTACAATGAGCAGTTCTTC.

The chain employs TRBV9 and TRBJ2-3, with D possibly being TRBD1 (6 bases). Trimming shortened V by 3 bases and J by 0 bases, and 11 bases separated the two germline ends. The CDR3 spans 15 residues. The germline gives CDR1 SGDLS, CDR2 YYNGEE. CDR3 in DNA: TGTGCCAGCAGCGGAAGGACAGTAAGCACAGATACGCAGTATTTT. Translating it yields CASSGRTVSTDTQYF.

This rearrangement joins TRBV12-3 or TRBV12-4 to TRBJ1-5; tentative D call: TRBD1 (5 bases). This CDR3 region has 13 residues. Trimming removed 5 bases at V and 4 bases at J, with 9 bases between. The CDR3 spells CASSPTENQPQHF. CDR3 nucleotide sequence: TGTGCCAGCAGTCCGACAGAGAATCAGCCCCAGCATTTT.

J is TRBJ1-5 and V is TRBV4-3; TRBD1 might be the D (5 bases). The CDR3 is 15 residues long. The V and J ends lost 0 bases and 7 bases respectively, with 13 bases between them. Germline-derived CDR1 and CDR2 are LGHNA and YSLEER. The CDR3 DNA reads as TGCGCCAGCAGCCAAGATAGCCAGGGTCGGCAGCCCCAGCATTTT. This encodes CASSQDSQGRQPQHF.

This clone was counted a few times. The chain employs TRBV7-2 and TRBJ2-7; 15 bases map to TRBD2. J gave up 5 bases and V 4 bases, and 6 bases lay outside the gene matches. The germline V gene encodes CDR1 SGHTA and CDR2 FQGNSA. The CDR3 runs to 16 residues. CDR3 region: CASSYDGLAGGHEQYF. CDR3 DNA: TGTGCCAGCAGCTACGATGGACTAGCGGGGGGGCACGAGCAGTACTTC.